The T cell receptor (beta chain) described here comes from a study of control samples from healthy donors and cancer patients (dated by TCRdb to the early 2020s). The CDR3 goes from the cysteine to the phenylalanine over 16 residues. Solely the CDR3 DNA is kept, with 48 bases framed from the first base. The CDR1 and CDR2 encoded by the germline V gene are MNHEY and SVGAGI. V and J are trimmed by 0 bases and 10 bases, and the gene matches miss 11 bases of the junction. Regarding this clone: Its binding antigen is unknown. It has no much larger one-base neighbor in the sample; base qualities were not kept.

The library was built by means of the immunoSEQ multiplex PCR assay. The table comes from immuneACCESS by way of TCRdb, which keeps in-frame sequences with V and J called. Part of the clones is missing from these tables; in studies checked, under half for an unresolved V gene and the rest for unknown reasons. This sample has approximately 150,000 clones in its table, and nearly 90% of those were observed once. In total, the top ten clones hold over 6.5% of the sample. The rearrangement combines TRBV6-5 with TRBJ2-7; the central 11 bases match TRBD2. The sample consisted of PBMCs. This sequence was found in a middle-aged man with head and neck cancer. The nucleotides are TGTGCCAGCAGTTACTCCAGAGAAGCTAGCGGGGGGAAACAGTACTTC. Protein translation: CASSYSREASGGKQYF.